This T cell receptor beta chain comes out of a study of STAT3 mutations in large granular lymphocyte leukemia. Some clones are missing from TCRdb's copy, which holds only in-frame ones; the method was immunoSEQ multiplex PCR. The table records tens of thousands of clones, about 81% of them present only once. Germline CDR1 KGHSH, CDR2 LQKENI. V lost 5 bases to trimming and J lost 2 bases, with 9 bases between them. The CDR3 sequence is 13 residues long. Details on this clone: Its target is not known.

General study findings and limits: At least one immunodominant TCR beta clonotype appeared in every T-cell large granular lymphocyte leukemia patient.

Sequencing was done on a sample of PBMCs. This chain links TRBV18 with TRBJ1-1; D uncertain. The receptor comes from a human donor with T large granular lymphocyte leukemia. Some clones in this sample may be carry-over from other donors' samples. CDR3 bases: TGTGCCAGCTCATCCAACGACAACACTGAAGCTTTCTTT. Residues: CASSSNDNTEAFF.